Listed below are T cell receptor beta chains from one sample, sequenced in a study of human T cells and chemical hapten exposure. A single record per CDR3 protein comes from TCRdb applying MiXCR to the RACE reads. The sample yields 35,000 to 55,000 distinct CDR3 sequences, about 3.5% seen once. The sample consisted of whole blood. The source of these receptors is a human donor in good health. Some clones in this sample may be carry-over from other donors' samples. CDR3s include the opening cysteine and the closing phenylalanine or tryptophan. Fields, in order: J gene, D gene, clone size, CDR3 length, V gene, CDR3 DNA, CDR3 protein. The D gene is left open where the match is weak. For some rows the clone size is stated as once, few or many, or as a class when expanded; others skip it.

TRBJ2-2,TRBD1,few,17,TRBV4-1,TGCGCCAGCAGCCAAGAAACAGGGGCGACGAACACCGGGGAGCTGTTTTTT,CASSQETGATNTGELFF
TRBJ2-1,TRBD2,many,16,TRBV7-3,TGTGCCAGCAGCTCCCTAGCGGAAAGGAACTACAATGAGCAGTTCTTC,CASSSLAERNYNEQFF
TRBJ1-1,-,few,13,TRBV27,TGTGCCAGCAGTTCCGGGGTGAACACTGAAGCTTTCTTT,CASSSGVNTEAFF
TRBJ2-1,-,-,11,TRBV29-1,TGCAGCGTTGTAGTATACAATGAGCAGTTCTTC,CSVVVYNEQFF
TRBJ1-1,-,many,15,TRBV6-5,TGTGCCAGCCATACACAGGCCGGTCGGACCACTGAAGCTTTCTTT,CASHTQAGRTTEAFF
TRBJ2-3,-,-,15,TRBV11-2,TGTGCCAGCAGGGGTCGGGACACTACAGGGGATACGCAGTATTTT,CASRGRDTTGDTQYF
TRBJ1-1,-,many,14,TRBV6-5,TGTGCCAGTACTAATAACGCCCTAAACACTGAAGCTTTCTTT,CASTNNALNTEAFF
TRBJ1-1,TRBD1,many,14,TRBV5-6,TGTGCCAGCAGCGTAGGACAGGGCTACACTGAAGCTTTCTTT,CASSVGQGYTEAFF
TRBJ2-7,-,many,13,TRBV28,TGTGCCAGCGGGGACCTTAAACTCTACGAGCAGTACTTC,CASGDLKLYEQYF
TRBJ2-7,TRBD2,many,14,TRBV6-5,TGTGCCAGCAGACGCCCCGGGACTAGCAGCGAGCAGTACTTC,CASRRPGTSSEQYF
TRBJ2-3,-,-,16,TRBV7-2,TGTGCCAGCAGCGCGTCGACTAGTCCCCGCACAGATACGCAGTATTTT,CASSASTSPRTDTQYF
TRBJ2-3,-,medium-sized,12,TRBV18,TGTGCCAGCTCACCGGGCACAGATACGCAGTATTTT,CASSPGTDTQYF
TRBJ2-6,-,few,17,TRBV6-5,TGTGCCAGCAGTTACCTCACATTTCTACGTGGGGCCAACGTCCTGACTTTC,CASSYLTFLRGANVLTF
TRBJ2-7,TRBD2,few,15,TRBV28,TGTGCCAGCAGTTTAACGGCGGGGGGAGCCTACGAGCAGTACTTC,CASSLTAGGAYEQYF
TRBJ2-3,-,few,18,TRBV28,TGTGCCAGCCCACCTCTTCTCGGGCGGGCGGAGAGCACAGATACGCAGTATTTT,CASPPLLGRAESTDTQYF
TRBJ2-5,-,few,14,TRBV15,TGTGCCACCAGCAGAGATGGTTCGGGGGAGACCCAGTATTTC,CATSRDGSGETQYF
TRBJ1-4,-,many,14,TRBV29-1,TGCAGCGTGGGCGACAGCAAACAGTGGGAAAAACTGTTTTTT,CSVGDSKQWEKLFF
TRBJ1-2,-,-,13,TRBV7-6,TGTGCCAGCAGCCCCGCGGCGATTAATGGCTACACCTTC,CASSPAAINGYTF
TRBJ2-2,-,-,16,TRBV27,TGTGCCAGCAAGTTATTCGGTCAGGCGAACACCGGGGAGCTGTTTTTT,CASKLFGQANTGELFF
TRBJ1-1,-,many,16,TRBV20-1,TGCAGTGCTAGAGATCCCCACCGGACAGCGAACACTGAAGCTTTCTTT,CSARDPHRTANTEAFF
TRBJ1-4,-,few,14,TRBV12-3/TRBV12-4,TGTGCCAGCAGTAATCAACAGGGAAGTGAAAAACTGTTTTTT,CASSNQQGSEKLFF
TRBJ2-5,-,many,15,TRBV24-1,TGTGCCACCAGTGATCCCGGGACGTCTCGAGAGACCCAGTACTTC,CATSDPGTSRETQYF
TRBJ1-1,-,many,14,TRBV6-5,TGTGCCAGCCGTCAGGGCAGGGTGGACACTGAAGCTTTCTTT,CASRQGRVDTEAFF
TRBJ2-2,-,few,13,TRBV2,TGTGCCAGCAGTGAGCCCAACACCGGGGAGCTGTTTTTT,CASSEPNTGELFF
TRBJ2-5,-,many,11,TRBV25-1,TGTGCCAGCAGTGGAAAGGAGACCCAGTACTTC,CASSGKETQYF
TRBJ2-3,-,many,14,TRBV5-6,TGTGCCAGCAGCCAGGGACCTAGCACAGATACGCAGTATTTT,CASSQGPSTDTQYF
TRBJ1-2,TRBD1,many,20,TRBV12-3/TRBV12-4,TGTGCCAGCAGTCCTGGAGCCGGTGGCAGGGGGATACGCAGAGACTATGGCTACACCTTC,CASSPGAGGRGIRRDYGYTF
TRBJ1-1,TRBD1,many,18,TRBV29-1,TGCAGCGTTGCACGGCTCAAAAAGGACAGGGGGGGGTACACTGAAGCTTTCTTT,CSVARLKKDRGGYTEAFF
TRBJ2-5,TRBD1,-,15,TRBV24-1,TGTGCCACCAGCCCCGGGACAGGTCCGCAAGAGACCCAGTACTTC,CATSPGTGPQETQYF
TRBJ1-5,TRBD1,many,19,TRBV4-2,TGTGCCAGCAGCCCCCGGGACAGCGGGTCGGTGGGCCAGGATCAGCCCCAGCATTTT,CASSPRDSGSVGQDQPQHF
TRBJ2-1,-,many,14,TRBV4-2,TGTGCCAGCAGCCAAGTGTCGTGGGGAGGTGAGCAGTTCTTC,CASSQVSWGGEQFF
TRBJ1-1,-,many,14,TRBV29-1,TGCAGCGTTGGTTTCGGGCCGCCGGCCCCTGAAGCTTTCTTT,CSVGFGPPAPEAFF
TRBJ2-1,-,few,15,TRBV20-1,TGCAGTGCTAGGAATCCGGGAACTAAAAACAATGAGCAGTTCTTC,CSARNPGTKNNEQFF
TRBJ2-1,-,many,12,TRBV7-2,TGTGCCAGCAGCCCCCCCAGCAATGAGCAGTTCTTC,CASSPPSNEQFF
TRBJ2-3,TRBD2,-,16,TRBV27,TGTGCCAGCAGTTTAGGGACTAGCGGGAGTATAGATACGCAGTATTTT,CASSLGTSGSIDTQYF
TRBJ2-5,-,few,15,TRBV14,TGTGCCAGCAGCCTATCGCCGGGAGCCGGAGAGACCCAGTACTTC,CASSLSPGAGETQYF
TRBJ2-1,-,many,12,TRBV3-1,TGTGCCAGCAGCCCCCGGTACAATGAGCAGTTCTTC,CASSPRYNEQFF
TRBJ2-3,-,many,17,TRBV7-2,TGTGCCAGCAGCTTAGATTTGTGGCGGGGTCGCACAGATACGCAGTATTTT,CASSLDLWRGRTDTQYF
TRBJ2-7,TRBD2,few,15,TRBV6-5,TGTGCCAGCAGCCGGGGACTAGCGGGAGCTGGGGAGCAGTACTTC,CASSRGLAGAGEQYF
TRBJ2-2,TRBD2,many,21,TRBV7-9,TGTGCCAGCAGCCATCCAATCGGAGTAGCGGGAGATAATGGTTACACCGGGGAGCTGTTTTTT,CASSHPIGVAGDNGYTGELFF
TRBJ2-1,-,many,11,TRBV7-9,TGTGCCGGGAGAGGCGGACCTGAGCAGTTCTTC,CAGRGGPEQFF
TRBJ1-1,-,-,13,TRBV27,TGTGCCAGCAGGGTGGCCTGGGCCACTGAAGCTTTCTTT,CASRVAWATEAFF
TRBJ2-3,-,many,13,TRBV9,TGTGCCAGCAGCATCGCGGACACAGATACGCAGTATTTT,CASSIADTDTQYF
TRBJ2-7,TRBD1,many,13,TRBV29-1,TGCAGCGCCATCCCCGCGGACAGGGCAGCTCAGTACTTC,CSAIPADRAAQYF
TRBJ1-1,-,few,15,TRBV20-1,TGCAGTGCTAGAGATTCGCACAGAGTGAACACTGAAGCTTTCTTT,CSARDSHRVNTEAFF
TRBJ2-5,TRBD2,many,16,TRBV9,TGTGCCAGCAGCGTAGTTAGTAGCGGGAGTTTAGAGACCCAGTACTTC,CASSVVSSGSLETQYF
TRBJ2-3,-,many,14,TRBV5-5,TGTGCCAGCAGAGGAGGGATTAGCACAGATACGCAGTATTTT,CASRGGISTDTQYF
TRBJ1-5,TRBD1,-,16,TRBV7-9,TGTGCCAGCAGCTTAGCCAGAGGGGGCATCAATCAGCCCCAGCATTTT,CASSLARGGINQPQHF
TRBJ2-7,-,many,15,TRBV28,TGTGCCAGCAGTTTGGGACGGGACTTGGCCTACGAGCAGTACTTC,CASSLGRDLAYEQYF
TRBJ2-5,-,many,14,TRBV6-2/TRBV6-3,TGTGCCAGCAGTTACTCGAGCCGTAGAGAGACCCAGTACTTC,CASSYSSRRETQYF
TRBJ1-5,TRBD1,many,13,TRBV6-6,TGTGCCACCGAGACAGGGGAAGGTCAGCCCCAGCATTTT,CATETGEGQPQHF
TRBJ2-7,TRBD2,many,15,TRBV5-1,TGCGCCAGCAGCGGGGGACTAGCGGGAGAGGGCGAGCAGTACTTC,CASSGGLAGEGEQYF
TRBJ2-5,TRBD1,many,14,TRBV6-6,TGTGCCAGCAGTCGGGACAGGGGGCATGAGACCCAGTACTTC,CASSRDRGHETQYF
TRBJ1-2,TRBD1,many,16,TRBV12-3/TRBV12-4,TGTGCCAGCAGTCTCCTCGGGACAGGGGGCGAGGATGGCTACACCTTC,CASSLLGTGGEDGYTF
TRBJ1-5,-,many,15,TRBV20-1,TGCAGTGCTAGAGAAGGACTGGTAAACAATCAGCCCCAGCATTTT,CSAREGLVNNQPQHF